What follows is one T cell receptor (beta chain) and its context. These data are taken from a study of control samples from healthy donors and cancer patients. Germline V gene lookup returns CDR1 MGHDK and CDR2 SYGVNS. This CDR3 spans 12 amino acids. With 4 bases removed from V and 1 base from J, the gap between germline ends came to 4 bases. Method: immunoSEQ multiplex PCR; TCRdb's copy keeps in-frame clones and lacks some. The data hold 100,000 to 120,000 clones, with 85% to 90% observed a single time. Material for sequencing was PBMCs. This sequence originates from a woman in her sixties with lung cancer. The genes are TRBV25-1 and TRBJ1-1; D is ambiguous. This CDR3 is CASSGWNTEAFF. DNA for the CDR3: TGTGCCAGCAGTGGTTGGAACACTGAAGCTTTCTTT.